A selection of T cell receptor beta chains follows, all from one sample in a study of control samples from healthy donors and cancer patients. Libraries were prepared by immunoSEQ multiplex PCR; TCRdb keeps only in-frame clonotypes and omits some of them. The sample holds 85,000 to 110,000 clones, around 88% seen once. The sequencing input was PBMCs. These receptors originate from a man aged 60 to 75 with lung cancer. CDR3s include the opening cysteine and the closing phenylalanine or tryptophan. The D gene is left open where the match is weak. Expanded clones are given a class, and other clones once, few, many or no size at all.

TRBV7-2	-	once	TRBJ1-1	CASSFSPGLEAFF	TGTGCCAGCAGCTTTTCCCCGGGACTTGAAGCTTTCTTT
TRBV5-5	-	-	TRBJ2-1	CASSSGQFF	TGTGCCAGCAGCTCAGGGCAGTTCTTC
TRBV18	TRBD2	-	TRBJ2-7	CASSPVASGTYEQYF	TGTGCCAGCTCACCAGTCGCTAGCGGAACCTACGAGCAGTACTTC
TRBV5-1	-	-	TRBJ2-1	CASSLAGSYNEQFF	TGCGCCAGCAGCTTGGCGGGTTCCTACAATGAGCAGTTCTTC
TRBV6-5	-	-	TRBJ2-5	CASSYFSVEQETQYF	TGTGCCAGCAGTTACTTTTCGGTAGAACAAGAGACCCAGTACTTC
TRBV12-3/TRBV12-4	TRBD1	-	TRBJ2-2	CASWGQGSGELFF	TGTGCCAGTTGGGGACAGGGGTCCGGGGAGCTGTTTTTT
TRBV6-2/TRBV6-3	-	-	TRBJ1-2	CASSYLTGYTF	TGTGCCAGCAGTTATCTGACTGGCTACACCTTC
TRBV7-3	TRBD1	-	TRBJ2-5	CASSLRSPGQGETQYF	TGTGCCAGCAGCTTACGGTCCCCGGGACAGGGGGAGACCCAGTACTTC
TRBV7-2	-	-	TRBJ2-3	CASSLVGADTQYF	TGTGCCAGCAGCTTAGTTGGGGCAGATACGCAGTATTTT
TRBV30	TRBD1	once	TRBJ1-2	CAWSTGGNYGYTF	TGTGCCTGGAGCACAGGGGGGAACTATGGCTACACCTTC
TRBV2	TRBD1	-	TRBJ2-5	CASGERTGKETQYF	TGTGCCAGCGGTGAACGGACAGGCAAGGAGACCCAGTACTTC
TRBV6-5	-	once	TRBJ1-1	CASSYPPGTEAFF	TGTGCCAGCAGTTACCCTCCGGGGACTGAAGCTTTCTTT
TRBV5-5	-	once	TRBJ2-1	CASSLEWRYEGYNEQFF	TGTGCCAGCAGCTTGGAATGGCGATACGAAGGCTACAATGAGCAGTTCTTC
TRBV6-5	-	-	TRBJ1-5	CASSRTAVGQPQHF	TGTGCCAGCAGCAGGACAGCCGTAGGACAGCCCCAGCATTTT
TRBV9	TRBD1	-	TRBJ2-1	CASSATGGNYNEQFF	TGTGCCAGCAGCGCAACAGGGGGCAACTACAATGAGCAGTTCTTC
TRBV9	TRBD1	-	TRBJ2-7	CASSPPTGTGSYEQYF	TGTGCCAGCAGCCCTCCAACCGGGACAGGCTCCTACGAGCAGTACTTC
TRBV7-8	-	-	TRBJ2-1	CASSRLVSSYNEQFF	TGTGCCAGCAGTCGCCTCGTAAGTTCCTACAATGAGCAGTTCTTC
TRBV7-3	TRBD2	-	TRBJ2-2	CASSLTAGGITGELFF	TGTGCCAGCAGCTTAACAGCGGGGGGAATCACCGGGGAGCTGTTTTTT
TRBV11-2	-	-	TRBJ1-1	CASSQTQGLTEAFF	TGTGCCAGCAGCCAAACCCAGGGTCTCACTGAAGCTTTCTTT
TRBV7-3	TRBD2	-	TRBJ2-3	CASSEGLAADTQYF	TGTGCCAGCAGCGAGGGACTAGCGGCAGATACGCAGTATTTT
TRBV9	-	-	TRBJ1-4	CASSEGSGDPEKLFF	TGTGCCAGCAGCGAGGGATCCGGGGACCCCGAAAAACTGTTTTTT
TRBV30	-	-	TRBJ1-6	CAWSPGQKSPLHF	TGTGCCTGGAGTCCCGGACAGAAATCACCCCTCCACTTT
TRBV5-4	-	-	TRBJ2-2	CASSLLDGELFF	TGTGCCAGCAGCTTGTTAGACGGGGAGCTGTTTTTT
TRBV7-2	-	-	TRBJ2-5	CASRRGAYQETQYF	TGTGCCAGCAGAAGGGGGGCCTACCAAGAGACCCAGTACTTC
TRBV5-1	-	-	TRBJ1-1	CASSLVGPSAEAFF	TGCGCCAGCAGCTTGGTGGGACCCTCCGCCGAAGCTTTCTTT
TRBV9	-	-	TRBJ1-1	CASSVAGSTEAFF	TGTGCCAGCAGCGTAGCGGGCAGCACTGAAGCTTTCTTT
TRBV10-3	-	-	TRBJ2-3	CAISEPDERDTQYF	TGTGCCATCAGTGAGCCAGACGAGAGAGATACGCAGTATTTT
TRBV5-1	-	-	TRBJ2-2	CASSLDVDTGELFF	TGCGCCAGCAGCTTGGATGTAGACACCGGGGAGCTGTTTTTT
TRBV30	-	once	TRBJ1-6	CAWKATSGSPLHF	TGTGCCTGGAAGGCCACATCGGGATCACCCCTCCACTTT
TRBV4-2	TRBD1	-	TRBJ1-2	CASSQGPGGTYGYTF	TGTGCCAGCAGCCAAGGTCCAGGGGGCACCTATGGCTACACCTTC
TRBV10-1	TRBD1	-	TRBJ2-3	CASSVGTGADTQYF	TGCGCCAGCAGTGTTGGGACAGGGGCAGATACGCAGTATTTT
TRBV29-1	-	-	TRBJ2-2	CSVEGGSTYTGELFF	TGCAGCGTTGAAGGAGGGTCGACTTACACCGGGGAGCTGTTTTTT
TRBV2	-	-	TRBJ1-1	CASSERGPEAFF	TGTGCCAGCAGCGAGCGGGGGCCTGAAGCTTTCTTT
TRBV24-1	TRBD1	-	TRBJ1-2	CATSASTGGGDYGYTF	TGTGCCACCAGTGCTTCAACAGGGGGCGGTGACTATGGCTACACCTTC
TRBV7-8	TRBD2	-	TRBJ2-1	CAIQTSGDPRDINEQFF	TGTGCCATCCAGACTAGCGGGGACCCAAGAGATATCAATGAGCAGTTCTTC
TRBV7-7	TRBD1	few	TRBJ2-2	CASSLDGQGAGELFF	TGTGCCAGCAGCTTAGACGGACAGGGGGCCGGGGAGCTGTTTTTT
TRBV10-3	TRBD1	-	TRBJ1-5	CAISDTGDAQPQHF	TGTGCCATCAGCGATACAGGGGATGCTCAGCCCCAGCATTTT
TRBV10-2	-	-	TRBJ2-4	CASSEEGQAKNIQYF	TGCGCCAGCAGTGAGGAGGGACAAGCCAAAAACATTCAGTACTTC
TRBV5-3	-	-	TRBJ2-2	CARSLGRRYTGELFF	TGTGCCAGAAGCTTGGGAAGGCGGTACACCGGGGAGCTGTTTTTT
TRBV9	TRBD2	-	TRBJ2-3	CASSPLGLAGGTDTQYF	TGTGCCAGCAGCCCTTTGGGACTAGCGGGGGGCACAGATACGCAGTATTTT
TRBV6-5	-	-	TRBJ1-3	CASSYRGRGNTIYF	TGTGCCAGCAGTTACCGAGGACGCGGAAACACCATATATTTT
TRBV29-1	-	-	TRBJ2-1	CRAPPWGGARGSYNEQFF	TGCCGCGCCCCGCCGTGGGGGGGCGCGCGGGGCTCCTACAATGAGCAGTTCTTC
TRBV10-3	TRBD2	few	TRBJ2-1	CAISDSLADSYNEQFF	TGTGCCATCAGTGATAGTCTAGCGGATTCCTACAATGAGCAGTTCTTC
TRBV7-3	TRBD1	-	TRBJ1-6	CASSPGQGSPLHF	TGTGCCAGCAGCCCCGGACAGGGATCACCCCTCCACTTT
TRBV11-2	-	-	TRBJ2-1	CASSLGSSYNEQFF	TGTGCCAGCAGCTTGGGTAGTTCCTACAATGAGCAGTTCTTC
TRBV29-1	-	-	TRBJ1-1	CSVAVSEAFF	TGCAGCGTTGCAGTCTCTGAAGCTTTCTTT
TRBV9	-	few	TRBJ1-4	CASSVEGRRAGEKLFF	TGTGCCAGCAGCGTAGAGGGGAGGAGGGCTGGGGAAAAACTGTTTTTT
TRBV24-1	-	-	TRBJ2-1	CATSPRTSSSYNEQFF	TGTGCCACCAGCCCCAGGACTTCGAGCTCCTACAATGAGCAGTTCTTC
TRBV5-1	-	-	TRBJ2-7	CASRPVPLTREQYF	TGCGCCAGCAGGCCAGTCCCCCTCACGAGGGAGCAGTACTTC
TRBV11-3	-	-	TRBJ1-6	CASSLIPNSPLHF	TGTGCCAGCAGCTTAATTCCAAATTCACCCCTCCACTTT
TRBV9	TRBD1	-	TRBJ1-1	CASSVDPGQGGTEAFF	TGTGCCAGCAGCGTTGATCCGGGACAGGGAGGCACTGAAGCTTTCTTT
TRBV6-6	TRBD1	-	TRBJ1-2	CASSYKGQTNNYGYTF	TGTGCCAGCAGTTATAAGGGACAGACAAATAACTATGGCTACACCTTC
TRBV24-1	-	-	TRBJ2-3	CATSDSGRNTQYF	TGTGCCACCAGTGATTCGGGTCGGAATACGCAGTATTTT
TRBV30	-	-	TRBJ2-4	CAWTTGLIGNIQYF	TGTGCCTGGACCACCGGTCTTATAGGGAACATTCAGTACTTC
TRBV7-2	-	-	TRBJ2-5	CASSPQRGETQYF	TGTGCCAGCAGCCCGCAGAGGGGAGAGACCCAGTACTTC
TRBV18	-	-	TRBJ1-1	CASSQGVFGNTEAFF	TGTGCCAGCTCACAGGGGGTGTTTGGGAACACTGAAGCTTTCTTT